What follows are 30 T cell receptor beta chains derived from one specimen sequenced in a study of T cell responses to AZD1222 COVID-19 vaccine (TCRdb year 2021). Library preparation was by the immunoSEQ multiplex PCR assay. This immuneACCESS table, as held by TCRdb, lists in-frame sequences with V and J called but not all clones. Of the missing ones, under half trace to an unresolved V gene in checked studies; the others have no known cause. The sample profile shows about 170,000 clones; around 88% of them were found once. 0.95% to 1.1% of the sample lies in the top ten. What this sample's time point label stands for: about 28 days (+/-7) after the second vaccine dose. The sample consisted of peripheral blood, taken 28 days after the second AZD1222 dose. The receptors stem from an adult who received the AZD1222 COVID-19 vaccine.

This chain links TRBV4-1 with TRBJ1-3; the D is unclear. The CDR3 length is 16 residues. Germline V gene sequence: CDR1 MGHRA, CDR2 YSYEKL. Trimming stripped 2 bases from V and 4 bases from J, with 15 bases between. CDR3 DNA: TGCGCCAGCAGCCAATGGGCGGAGGGAGTAGGAAACACCATATATTTT. Protein sequence: CASSQWAEGVGNTIYF.

The table lists this clone with a few counts. The V call is TRBV5-1, the J call TRBJ2-3; no clear D. V lost 3 bases and J lost 1, with 9 bases in between. The CDR3 totals 14 residues. Germline V gene sequence: CDR1 SGHRS, CDR2 YFSETQ. The CDR3 region has the DNA TGCGCCAGCAGCTCGGTCGGAGGCACAGATACGCAGTATTTT. It yields the protein CASSSVGGTDTQYF.

The V gene is TRBV7-2, the J gene TRBJ2-2, with D perhaps matching TRBD2 (5 bases). This CDR3 region has 15 residues. Germline CDR1 reads SGHTA; CDR2 reads FQGNSA. The germline V and J ends were trimmed by 2 bases and 5 bases, with 12 bases remaining between them. CDR3 in amino acids: CASSLYSGRTGELFF. CDR3 nucleotide sequence: TGTGCCAGCAGCTTATACAGCGGAAGGACCGGGGAGCTGTTTTTT. Complete variable domain (other parts from reference TRBV7-2 and TRBJ2-2): GAGVSQSPSNKVTEKGKDVELRCDPISGHTALYWYRQSLGQGLEFLIYFQGNSAPDKSGLPSDRFSAERTGGSVSTLTIQRTQQEDSAVYLCASSLYSGRTGELFFGEGSRLTVL.

The CDR3 DNA sequence: TGTGCCAGTAGCCCATCTAGGGGCACTGAAGCTTTCTTT. It specifies CASSPSRGTEAFF. The chain has TRBV19 and TRBJ1-1, with D possibly TRBD1 on 5 matching bases. The CDR3 sequence is 13 residues long. Trimming took off 6 bases at V and 4 bases at J, with 12 bases between the two ends. Per germline, CDR1 LNHDA and CDR2 SQIVND (reference sequence).

The sample holds many counts of this clone. In the same sample, other DNA sequences code for this CDR3. The chain employs TRBV7-9 and TRBJ2-1; possible D gene TRBD1, 5 bases. The CDR3 is 12 amino acids. Trimming cost V 1 base and J 8 bases, with 6 bases left between them. Per the germline V gene, CDR1 is SEHNR and CDR2 is FQNEAQ (reference sequence). CDR3 protein: CASSLGRDEQFF. The CDR3, as DNA: TGTGCCAGCAGCTTAGGCAGGGATGAGCAGTTCTTC.

The V gene is TRBV5-1, the J gene TRBJ2-5; D remains ambiguous. V shed 0 bases and J shed 0 bases, with 6 bases lying between them. The length of the CDR3 is 14 residues. In germline, CDR1 is SGHRS, CDR2 YFSETQ. The CDR3 DNA is TGCGCCAGCAGCTTGGTGTCAAACCAAGAGACCCAGTACTTC. The encoded protein is CASSLVSNQETQYF.

The J gene is TRBJ1-2, the V gene TRBV4-1; D possibly corresponds to TRBD1 (5 bases). CDR1 is MGHRA, CDR2 YSYEKL, per germline. V was pared by 0 bases and J by 8 bases, with 13 bases between. The CDR3 sequence is 14 residues long. The CDR3 protein is CASSQDHSGRGYTF. CDR3 nucleotide sequence: TGCGCCAGCAGCCAAGATCATTCGGGACGCGGCTACACCTTC.

The V call is TRBV18, the J call TRBJ1-5; no definite D call. The CDR3 extends over 13 amino acids. V lost 5 bases and J 0 bases, leaving 5 bases between the germline ends. Germline-derived CDR1 and CDR2 are KGHSH and LQKENI. The CDR3 DNA follows: TGTGCCAGCTCAGCCAATAGCAATCAGCCCCAGCATTTT. Protein product: CASSANSNQPQHF.

The DNA for the CDR3 is TGTGCCAGCTCAGGGGTAGGCTACACCTTC. Amino acids: CASSGVGYTF. The chain couples TRBV6-5 to TRBJ1-2; D is perhaps TRBD1 (6 bases). Per germline, CDR1 MNHEY and CDR2 SVGAGI. V lost 8 bases and J lost 8, with 9 bases in between. CDR3 length: 10 residues.

The chain is built from TRBV6-6 and TRBJ1-3; TRBD1 matches 8 bases. The CDR3 length is 15 residues. Germline V gene data show CDR1 as MNHNY and CDR2 as SVGAGI (reference sequence). J gave up 2 bases and V 5 bases, and 5 bases lay outside the gene matches. The CDR3 spells CASSAGQGPGNTIYF. CDR3 in DNA: TGTGCCAGCAGTGCCGGACAGGGCCCTGGAAACACCATATATTTT.

The chain employs TRBV19 and TRBJ1-5, with D uncertain. CDR1 and CDR2 from the germline V gene are LNHDA and SQIVND (reference sequence). There are 14 residues in the CDR3. The V and J ends lost 6 bases and 3 bases respectively, with 12 bases between them. CDR3 region: CASRTPGFNQPQHF. The CDR3 bases are TGTGCCAGTAGGACCCCGGGTTTCAATCAGCCCCAGCATTTT.

V and J are TRBV14 and TRBJ2-7, with D perhaps being TRBD1 or TRBD2 (5 bases each). Trimming shortened V by 1 base and J by 7 bases, and 11 bases separated the two germline ends. CDR1 is SGHDN and CDR2 is FVKESK in the germline V gene. The CDR3 sequence is 13 residues long. CDR3 nucleotides: TGTGCCAGCAGCCAAGCCCACGGGACGGAGCAGTACTTC. Its protein is CASSQAHGTEQYF.

The chain has TRBV19 and TRBJ2-2; the D is unclear. The CDR3 runs to 15 residues. Trimming left V 1 base short and J 6 bases short, with 12 bases between. Germline V gene sequence: CDR1 LNHDA, CDR2 SQIVND (reference sequence). The CDR3 bases are TGTGCCAGTAGTATAGTCTTACTGTCCCCCGGGGAGCTGTTTTTT. Its protein product is CASSIVLLSPGELFF.

The rearrangement joins TRBV9 to TRBJ1-2; 8 positions match TRBD1. Trimming cost V 4 bases and J 3 bases; bases outside gene matches: 11. CDR3 length: 16 residues. From germline, CDR1 is SGDLS and CDR2 YYNGEE. The CDR3 sequence is CASSSDLNRGYYGYTF. The CDR3 DNA sequence: TGTGCCAGCAGCTCCGACCTCAACAGGGGGTACTATGGCTACACCTTC.

The chain recombines TRBV5-1 with TRBJ2-2; a weak D match, TRBD2 (5 bases). The CDR3 sequence is 15 residues long. V gave up 3 bases and J gave up 7 bases, with 16 bases separating them. Germline V gene lookup returns CDR1 SGHRS and CDR2 YFSETQ. CDR3 DNA: TGCGCCAGCAGCTATTCCCACCGGGGAAACGGGGAGCTGTTTTTT. Translating it yields CASSYSHRGNGELFF.

The chain is built from TRBV14 and TRBJ1-6; 8 nucleotides align to TRBD1. The germline V gene has CDR1 SGHDN and CDR2 FVKESK. The CDR3 is 15 residues long. V shed 6 bases and J 3 bases; nucleotides not matched to a gene: 4. The CDR3 loop is CASRTGAFYNSPLHF. DNA of the CDR3: TGTGCCAGCAGGACAGGGGCGTTCTATAATTCACCCCTCCACTTT.

The V and J genes are TRBV3-1 (or the pseudogene TRBV3-2) and TRBJ1-2, with D perhaps TRBD1 (6 bases). This CDR3 is built from 15 residues. The germline CDR1 and CDR2 sequences are LGHDT and YNNKEL (reference sequence). The ends were cut back, 5 bases at V and 7 bases at J, with 20 bases in the middle. The CDR3 spells CASSNPTGLVAGYTF. CDR3 DNA sequence: TGTGCCAGCAGCAACCCTACAGGGCTAGTAGCTGGCTACACCTTC.

The chain carries TRBV5-5 and TRBJ1-2; a possible D gene is TRBD1 (5 bases). CDR1 SGHKS and CDR2 YYEKEE come from the germline V gene (reference sequence). The CDR3 extends over 13 amino acids. V lost 2 bases and J lost 8, with 13 bases in between. The CDR3 DNA sequence: TGTGCCAGCAGCTTTTCGGGGGATTACGGCTACACCTTC. The encoded protein is CASSFSGDYGYTF.

This chain links TRBV27 with TRBJ2-7; TRBD1 or TRBD2 may be the D gene (5 bases each). V was clipped by 1 base and J by 5 bases, with 6 bases between them. This CDR3 comprises 12 residues. CDR1 and CDR2 (germline): MNHEY, SMNVEV (reference sequence). The CDR3 loop is CASSLWGNEQYF. The CDR3 DNA reads as TGTGCCAGCAGTTTATGGGGGAACGAGCAGTACTTC.

The chain recombines TRBV7-6 with TRBJ1-4; D is possibly TRBD1 (5 bases). V was cut by 1 base and J by 4 bases, with 10 bases left in between. Germline CDR1 is SGHVS and CDR2 is FNYEAQ. The CDR3 extends over 15 amino acids. The CDR3 DNA reads TGTGCCAGCAGCTTAGAGAGGGGTTATAATGAAAAACTGTTTTTT. Its protein is CASSLERGYNEKLFF.

The chain carries TRBV5-1 and TRBJ2-5, with 7 bases identical to TRBD2. CDR3 size: 14 residues. CDR1 SGHRS and CDR2 YFSETQ come from the germline V gene. With 4 bases clipped from V and 1 base from J, the junction kept 4 bases outside the gene matches. Written as DNA, the CDR3 is TGCGCCAGCAGCCCGGGGGGTCCCCAAGAGACCCAGTACTTC. This sequence encodes CASSPGGPQETQYF.

Here the CDR3 reads CASSYPGLSHGYTF. The CDR3 coding sequence is TGTGCCAGCAGTTACCCGGGCCTTAGCCATGGCTACACCTTC. The rearrangement joins TRBV6-6 to TRBJ1-2, with D hard to call. This CDR3 has 14 amino acids. The V gene lost 2 bases and the J gene lost 6 bases, with 13 bases spanning the gap. Germline assignment: CDR1 MNHNY and CDR2 SVGAGI (reference sequence).

V is TRBV29-1 and J is TRBJ1-1; D uncertain. CDR1 and CDR2 from the germline V gene are SQVTM and ANQGSEA. V lost 1 base, J lost 2 bases, and 8 bases lay in between. CDR3 length: 13 residues. The CDR3 loop reads CSVEGQFNTEAFF. Written as DNA, the CDR3 is TGCAGCGTTGAAGGCCAGTTCAACACTGAAGCTTTCTTT.

A word on this clone: In the same sample, other DNA sequences code for this CDR3. The rearrangement uses TRBV9 and TRBJ1-2; unclear D gene. V was trimmed by 0 bases and J by 1 base, leaving 4 bases between them. Germline V lookup: CDR1 SGDLS, CDR2 YYNGEE. The CDR3 is 13 residues long. CDR3 sequence (DNA): TGTGCCAGCAGCGTAGACAGTAACTATGGCTACACCTTC. Its translation: CASSVDSNYGYTF.

CDR3 protein: CASSPGHEYTDTQYF. The CDR3 DNA reads TGTGCCAGCAGCCCGGGACATGAGTACACAGATACGCAGTATTTT. J is TRBJ2-3 and V is TRBV7-9; a weak D match, TRBD1 (6 bases). The CDR3 runs 15 residues. Germline CDR1 reads SEHNR; CDR2 reads FQNEAQ (reference sequence). Trimming pared 5 bases from V and 2 bases from J, leaving 14 bases between.

The chain couples TRBV27 to TRBJ2-4, with 7 bases lining up with TRBD2. The CDR3 has 15 residues. Germline values: CDR1 MNHEY, CDR2 SMNVEV (reference sequence). With 5 bases clipped from V and 5 bases from J, the junction kept 9 bases outside the gene matches. CDR3 loop: CASSRTRAGENIQYF. CDR3 DNA sequence: TGTGCCAGCAGTCGGACAAGGGCGGGGGAAAACATTCAGTACTTC.

The V call is TRBV23-1, the J call TRBJ2-7, with D unresolved. TRBV23-1 is identified as an open reading frame with a role that is uncertain. Trimming pared 0 bases from V and 2 bases from J, leaving 8 bases between. This CDR3 comprises 14 residues. For the CDR3, the DNA is TGCGCCAGCAGTCAATCCCGGCCTACCTACGAGCAGTACTTC. This gives the protein CASSQSRPTYEQYF.

The table lists this clone with a few counts. This sequence joins TRBV5-1 and TRBJ1-6; 9 nucleotides match TRBD1. The CDR3 is 16 residues long. Trimming cost V 5 bases and J 10 bases; bases outside gene matches: 13. Germline CDR1 SGHRS, CDR2 YFSETQ. CDR3 DNA sequence: TGCGCCAGCAGGAGGGATTCCGGGGACAGGGTATCACCCCTCCACTTT. It translates to CASRRDSGDRVSPLHF. Based on the CDR3 plus reference TRBV5-1 and TRBJ1-6, the full variable domain is KAGVTQTPRYLIKTRGQQVTLSCSPISGHRSVSWYQQTPGQGLQFLFEYFSETQRNKGNFPGRFSGRQFSNSRSEMNVSTLELGDSALYLCASRRDSGDRVSPLHFGNGTRLTVT.

This clone came up once. The V gene is TRBV7-9, the J gene TRBJ1-4; TRBD1 aligns across 10 bases. The junction had 8 bases not matched to a gene; V was cut back by 0 bases and J by 7 bases. Germline CDR1 is SEHNR and CDR2 is FQNEAQ (reference sequence). The CDR3 runs to 17 residues. CDR3 sequence: CASSLAGSTGGGEKLFF. The CDR3 coding sequence is TGTGCCAGCAGCTTAGCGGGGTCGACAGGGGGCGGTGAAAAACTGTTTTTT.

This clone was observed a few times. V gene TRBV10-3 combines with J gene TRBJ1-2, with a weak D call TRBD1 (5 bases). The V gene lost 3 bases and the J gene lost 0 bases, with 8 bases spanning the gap. This CDR3 has 14 residues. The V gene's germline CDR1 is ENHRY and CDR2 SYGVKD. As DNA, the CDR3 is TGTGCCATCAGTGATCGACAGACTAACTATGGCTACACCTTC. It translates to CAISDRQTNYGYTF.